What follows are 18 T cell receptor beta chains derived from one specimen sequenced in a study of blood T cell repertoires in COVID-19. TCRdb's copy holds only in-frame clones and misses some; the assay was immunoSEQ multiplex PCR. The sample has 150,000 or so clones; approximately 90% are singletons. The sequenced sample consisted of peripheral blood. The receptor set was obtained from a man aged 55 to 69 with COVID-19, enrolled during active disease.

The rearrangement links TRBV7-2 to TRBJ2-7, with 8 nucleotides matching TRBD1. The CDR3 contains 15 residues. V shed 3 bases, J shed 4 bases, and the junction held 8 bases outside the gene matches. The germline V gene has CDR1 SGHTA and CDR2 FQGNSA. CDR3 coding DNA: TGTGCCAGCAGCTTCTTACCGGGACAGGCTTACGAGCAGTACTTC. Its protein product is CASSFLPGQAYEQYF.

This clone has more than one count but fewer than ten. This chain uses TRBV18 with TRBJ2-7, with D tentatively TRBD1 (7 bases). Trimming cost V 6 bases and J 2 bases, with 35 bases left between them. The CDR3 is made up of 21 amino acids. CDR1 is KGHSH, CDR2 LQKENI, per germline. This CDR3 is CASSLASTGTASARNTYEQYF. CDR3 coding DNA: TGTGCCAGCTCGCTAGCGAGTACCGGGACAGCAAGTGCCAGAAATACCTACGAGCAGTACTTC.

V usage is TRBV3-1 (or the pseudogene TRBV3-2) and J usage is TRBJ2-1, with D possibly TRBD1 on 6 matching bases. With 7 bases removed from V and 5 bases from J, the gap between germline ends came to 18 bases. Germline V gives CDR1 LGHDT, CDR2 YNNKEL (reference sequence). CDR3 length equals 15 residues. In nucleotides, the CDR3 is TGTGCCAGCAACCGAACAGGGTCGCGGGACAATGAGCAGTTCTTC. Amino acid sequence: CASNRTGSRDNEQFF.

J is TRBJ2-7 and V is TRBV7-3, with 9 bases that match TRBD2. With 6 bases clipped from V and 7 bases from J, the junction kept 13 bases outside the gene matches. Germline-derived CDR1 and CDR2 are SGHTA and FQGTGA. The CDR3 has 15 residues. The CDR3 bases are TGTGCCAGCAGATCGGTGGGGATAGCGGGGGTTGAGCAGTACTTC. This encodes CASRSVGIAGVEQYF.

The rearrangement uses TRBV21-1 and TRBJ2-5; the DNA was not compared with TRBD1, the D call given in the table. TRBV21-1 is a pseudogene locus. The CDR3 is 13 residues long. The CDR3 nucleotides are TGTGCCAGCAGCAGGAGGACAGTAAAGACCCAGTACTTC. Translation: CASSRRTVKTQYF.

This chain links TRBV30 with TRBJ2-1, with unresolved D. Trimming left V 3 bases short and J 12 bases short, with 15 bases between. The germline V gene has CDR1 GTSNPN and CDR2 SVGIG (reference sequence). The CDR3 extends over 12 amino acids. CDR3 sequence: CAWRSSGSRQFF. DNA for the CDR3: TGTGCCTGGAGGTCCTCGGGTAGTAGGCAGTTCTTC.

V usage is TRBV2 and J usage is TRBJ1-5; possible D gene TRBD1, 6 bases. CDR3 size: 13 residues. V was cut by 5 bases and J by 7 bases, with 12 bases left in between. Germline loops: CDR1 SNHLY, CDR2 FYNNEI. CDR3 sequence: CASSFRTEQPQHF. The CDR3 coding sequence is TGTGCCAGCAGTTTTAGGACAGAGCAGCCCCAGCATTTT. The variable domain in full, with the rest retrieved from reference TRBV2 and TRBJ1-5, is EPEVTQTPSHQVTQMGQEVILRCVPISNHLYFYWYRQILGQKVEFLVSFYNNEISEKSEIFDDQFSVERPDGSNFTLKIRSTKLEDSAMYFCASSFRTEQPQHFGDGTRLSIL.

The V and J genes are TRBV7-8 and TRBJ2-5, with 11 bases lining up with TRBD1. The germline V gene encodes CDR1 SGHVS and CDR2 FQNEAQ. With 4 bases clipped from V and 1 base from J, the junction kept 5 bases outside the gene matches. CDR3 length: 16 residues. The DNA of the CDR3 is TGTGCCAGCAGCTCATTGGGGACAGGGGGCCAAGAGACCCAGTACTTC. Translated: CASSSLGTGGQETQYF.

DNA of the CDR3: TGTGCCAGCAGTTACATTGGGGCTGGCACTGAAGCTTTCTTT. This encodes CASSYIGAGTEAFF. The chain joins TRBV6-5 to TRBJ1-1; maybe TRBD1 (5 bases). From germline, CDR1 is MNHEY and CDR2 SVGAGI. This CDR3 has 14 residues. V shed 2 bases and J shed 4 bases, with 11 bases lying between them.

To note about this clone: This specimen includes other DNA sequences encoding the same CDR3. The gene calls are TRBV7-3 and TRBJ2-7, with 9 nucleotides matching TRBD1. V shed 3 bases and J 5 bases; nucleotides not matched to a gene: 2. The CDR3 totals 13 residues. Germline assignment: CDR1 SGHTA and CDR2 FQGTGA. The CDR3, as DNA: TGTGCCAGCAGCTTGGGACAGGGAAACGAGCAGTACTTC. Protein product: CASSLGQGNEQYF.

This clone was observed a single time. V usage is TRBV7-8 and J usage is TRBJ1-3; a possible D gene is TRBD1 (6 bases). The CDR3 length is 16 residues. Germline CDR1 reads SGHVS; CDR2 reads FQNEAQ. Trimming removed 5 bases from V and 0 bases from J, with 14 bases in between. The CDR3 DNA reads as TGTGCCAGCAGCCCCGACAGGCGTACCTCTGGAAACACCATATATTTT. It is translated as CASSPDRRTSGNTIYF.

The rearrangement joins TRBV10-1 to TRBJ1-1; 7 positions match TRBD1. The V gene end was trimmed by 0 bases and the J gene end by 14 bases; junction bases not matched to a gene: 9. CDR3 length: 13 residues. Germline CDR1 and CDR2: WNHNN and SYGVQD (reference sequence). CDR3 nucleotides: TGCGCCAGCAGTGAGTCGCAAAGGGGGCGAAGCTTCTTT. Its translation is CASSESQRGRSFF.

This chain uses TRBV28 with TRBJ2-5; D is undetermined. Germline V gene sequence: CDR1 MDHEN, CDR2 SYDVKM. Deletions cut 2 bases from V and 5 bases from J, with 12 bases between. This CDR3 contains 14 residues. The CDR3 DNA reads TGTGCCAGCAGTTTAAGTACGATACGGGAGACCCAGTACTTC. Its translation: CASSLSTIRETQYF.

In regard to this clone: Other DNA sequences in this specimen translate into the identical CDR3. The V call is TRBV18, the J call TRBJ1-4; TRBD1 agrees at 8 bases. CDR3 length: 14 residues. The trim removed 6 bases at V and 5 bases at J, leaving 5 bases unmatched. CDR1 and CDR2 (germline): KGHSH, LQKENI. CDR3 residues: CASSPDRVNEKLFF. Written as DNA, the CDR3 is TGTGCCAGCTCTCCGGACAGGGTAAATGAAAAACTGTTTTTT. Based on the CDR3 plus reference TRBV18 and TRBJ1-4, the full variable domain is NAGVMQNPRHLVRRRGQEARLRCSPMKGHSHVYWYRQLPEEGLKFMVYLQKENIIDESGMPKERFSAEFPKEGPSILRIQQVVRGDSAAYFCASSPDRVNEKLFFGSGTQLSVL.

This chain connects TRBV10-3 to TRBJ1-2; TRBD1 might be the D (5 bases). Deletions cut 6 bases from V and 4 bases from J, with 18 bases between. This CDR3 is built from 15 residues. From germline, CDR1 is ENHRY and CDR2 SYGVKD. CDR3 nucleotide sequence: TGTGCCATCAGGCCCCCGGACAAGGCGGTCTATGGCTACACCTTC. This encodes CAIRPPDKAVYGYTF.

The chain recombines TRBV18 with TRBJ1-1, with 8 nucleotides matching TRBD1. Germline V gene sequence: CDR1 KGHSH, CDR2 LQKENI. The CDR3 extends over 15 amino acids. The V gene end was trimmed by 4 bases and the J gene end by 0 bases; junction bases not matched to a gene: 4. This CDR3 is CASSREGQVNTEAFF. CDR3 DNA: TGTGCCAGCTCACGGGAGGGACAGGTGAACACTGAAGCTTTCTTT.

This sequence joins TRBV7-8 and TRBJ1-4; no firm D call. Germline CDR1 reads SGHVS; CDR2 reads FQNEAQ. With 5 bases removed from V and 6 bases from J, the gap between germline ends came to 13 bases. CDR3 size: 14 residues. The chain's CDR3 is CASSPEWAHEKLFF. Written as DNA, the CDR3 is TGTGCCAGCAGCCCCGAGTGGGCGCATGAAAAACTGTTTTTT.

This chain connects TRBV3-1 (or the pseudogene TRBV3-2) to TRBJ1-1, with 8 bases that match TRBD1. Germline V lookup: CDR1 LGHDT, CDR2 YNNKEL (reference sequence). The trim removed 7 bases at V and 12 bases at J, leaving 13 bases unmatched. This CDR3 spans 13 amino acids. CDR3 amino acids: CASTLVGQGLPFF. CDR3 in DNA: TGTGCCAGCACCCTCGTAGGACAGGGTTTACCTTTCTTT.